This TCR beta chain was obtained from a study of CD8+CD57+ T cells in acquired aplastic anemia. Looking at the study overall: Sorted cells (CD4+ and CD8+) yielded DNA amounts that averaged approximately 3.2 ug.

Findings and limits, study-wide: Between patients and controls, some 31 CD8+ CDR3 sequences were found in common.

Profiling that covered TCR beta VDJ and CDR3 relied on genomic DNA as its template. TCRdb ran MiXCR on the reads and lists one entry per CDR3 protein. The sample lists 90,000 to 130,000 distinct CDR3 sequences; roughly 50% were seen once. With respect to this clonotype: As yet, its antigen is unknown.

The V gene lost 6 bases and the J gene lost 2 bases, with 14 bases spanning the gap. Per germline, CDR1 LNHDA and CDR2 SQIVND (reference sequence). The CDR3 is 14 amino acids. Material for sequencing was sorted CD4+, CD8+, or CD8+CD57+ T cells (not recorded which) from PBMCs. The TCR comes from a human donor in good health, serving as a control. J is TRBJ2-7 and V is TRBV19; no reliable D call. The DNA of the CDR3 is TGTGCCAGTAGCAACGGGTTTGGTCCCTACGAGCAGTACTTC. It yields the protein CASSNGFGPYEQYF.